Below are 20 T cell receptor beta chains sequenced from a single sample in a study of blood T cell repertoires in COVID-19 (dated by TCRdb to the early 2020s). Libraries came from the immunoSEQ multiplex PCR assay. Imported from immuneACCESS, the table was reduced by TCRdb to in-frame sequences with V and J called. These copies leave out some clones; in studies compared against another copy, an unresolved V gene accounts for under half, and the cause of the remainder is not known. Counted in this sample were 350,000 to 400,000 clones; roughly nine tenths of them appeared once. The ten largest make up less than 2% of the sample. The sequencing sample was made of PBMCs or T cells enriched from blood (not recorded which). These receptors all stem from a woman aged 25 to 39 who had recovered from COVID-19.

The V gene is TRBV21-1, the J gene TRBJ1-6; the tabulated D call, TRBD1, remains unverified against the DNA. TRBV21-1 is annotated as a pseudogene. This CDR3 has 17 amino acids. The DNA of the CDR3 is TGTGCCAGCAACAGATCCCCGAACAGGGCGGATAATTCACCCCTCCACTTT. Its protein is CASNRSPNRADNSPLHF.

The chain has TRBV29-1 and TRBJ2-2, with TRBD1 matching 9 bases. This CDR3 contains 16 residues. V lost 3 bases, J lost 2 bases, and 7 bases stayed unmatched. Germline V gene sequence: CDR1 SQVTM, CDR2 ANQGSEA. CDR3 amino acids: CSVEGTGRVNTGELFF. Here the CDR3 DNA reads TGCAGCGTTGAGGGGACAGGGAGGGTTAACACCGGGGAGCTGTTTTTT.

The CDR3 DNA reads as TGTGCCATCAATTCGGAGCGGGCCTCTTACAATGAGCAGTTCTTC. Translating it yields CAINSERASYNEQFF. The rearrangement uses TRBV10-3 and TRBJ2-1, with D possibly TRBD2 on 6 matching bases. The CDR3 loop spans 15 amino acids. Trimming removed 7 bases at V and 4 bases at J, with 17 bases between. Germline-derived CDR1 and CDR2 are ENHRY and SYGVKD.

V usage is TRBV14 and J usage is TRBJ1-2; TRBD1 matches 10 bases. This CDR3 contains 17 residues. Unmatched junction bases numbered 9, after V lost 3 bases and J lost 2 bases. CDR1 is SGHDN and CDR2 is FVKESK in the germline V gene. The CDR3 sequence is CASSQIPGQGSNYGYTF. The CDR3 DNA reads as TGTGCCAGCAGCCAGATACCGGGACAGGGGTCGAACTATGGCTACACCTTC. The full variable domain, with the rest looked up from reference TRBV14 and TRBJ1-2, is EAGVTQFPSHSVIEKGQTVTLRCDPISGHDNLYWYRRVMGKEIKFLLHFVKESKQDESGMPNNRFLAERTGGTYSTLKVQPAELEDSGVYFCASSQIPGQGSNYGYTFGSGTRLTVV.

The rearrangement uses TRBV7-9 and TRBJ2-1, with TRBD2 as a possible D gene (6 bases). Trimming took off 4 bases at V and 10 bases at J, with 23 bases between the two ends. The CDR3 loop spans 16 amino acids. CDR1 is SEHNR and CDR2 is FQNEAQ in the germline V gene (reference sequence). CDR3 region: CASSSLAGLLPQEQFF. In DNA form, the CDR3 reads TGTGCCAGCAGCTCGCTCGCGGGACTCCTGCCGCAGGAGCAGTTCTTC.

This clone was observed a few times. The chain recombines TRBV7-2 with TRBJ2-7; 7 nucleotides line up with TRBD2. The CDR3 extends over 15 amino acids. CDR1 SGHTA and CDR2 FQGNSA come from the germline V gene. Germline trimming cut 5 bases from V and 4 bases from J; bases unmatched to any gene: 11. The CDR3 nucleotides are TGTGCCAGCAGCCTCCAGCCCCTAGCGGCTTACGAGCAGTACTTC. This translates into CASSLQPLAAYEQYF.

The genes are TRBV6-5 and TRBJ1-2; 9 nucleotides match TRBD1. The CDR3 totals 13 residues. The germline V gene has CDR1 MNHEY and CDR2 SVGAGI. V gave up 6 bases and J gave up 8 bases; unmatched junction bases: 7. DNA for the CDR3: TGTGCCAGCAGCCCCGGGACAGGGAGAGGCTACACCTTC. This codes for CASSPGTGRGYTF.

The rearrangement links TRBV19 to TRBJ2-6; tentatively, D is TRBD2 (6 bases). Germline assignment: CDR1 LNHDA and CDR2 SQIVND (reference sequence). The CDR3 extends over 16 amino acids. V was pared by 3 bases and J by 4 bases, with 13 bases between. The DNA of the CDR3 is TGTGCCAGTAGTATGGAGGGACTTGCGGGGGCCAACGTCCTGACTTTC. Protein product: CASSMEGLAGANVLTF.

The chain carries TRBV6-5 and TRBJ1-4, with TRBD1 matching over 11 bases. The V and J ends lost 6 bases and 5 bases, in that order; junction bases with no gene match: 5. The germline V gene has CDR1 MNHEY and CDR2 SVGAGI. The CDR3 length is 15 residues. The CDR3 DNA is TGTGCCAGCAGGGACAGGGGGCTTGAGAATGAAAAACTGTTTTTT. Its protein product is CASRDRGLENEKLFF.

V usage is TRBV12-5 and J usage is TRBJ1-1; 8 bases are shared with TRBD1. The CDR3 extends over 14 amino acids. CDR1 and CDR2 from the germline V gene are LGHNT and FRNRAP. The V segment lost 7 bases and the J segment 4 bases; nucleotides outside the gene matches: 8. The CDR3 nucleotides are TGTGCTAGTGCCCCAGGGGGCATCGTCACTGAAGCTTTCTTT. This gives the protein CASAPGGIVTEAFF. The full variable domain, with the rest looked up from reference TRBV12-5 and TRBJ1-1, is DARVTQTPRHKVTEMGQEVTMRCQPILGHNTVFWYRQTMMQGLELLAYFRNRAPLDDSGMPKDRFSAEMPDATLATLKIQPSEPRDSAVYFCASAPGGIVTEAFFGQGTRLTVV.

The chain employs TRBV6-2 or TRBV6-3 and TRBJ2-2, with 8 bases lining up with TRBD2. After removal of 5 bases from V and 5 bases from J, the junction contained 10 bases not matched to a gene. Germline loops: CDR1 MNHEY, CDR2 SVGEGT. The CDR3 runs 16 residues. CDR3 protein: CASSSSGAPLTGELFF. CDR3 DNA: TGTGCCAGCAGTAGTAGCGGGGCTCCCCTGACCGGGGAGCTGTTTTTT.

The chain employs TRBV4-2 and TRBJ2-3, with D perhaps matching TRBD2 (6 bases). The germline V gene encodes CDR1 LGHNA and CDR2 YNFKEQ. Trimming pared 0 bases from V and 0 bases from J, leaving 16 bases between. The CDR3 sequence is 18 residues long. The CDR3, as DNA: TGTGCCAGCAGCCAAGAGGGTCCGGCGGGGTCTAGCACAGATACGCAGTATTTT. This codes for CASSQEGPAGSSTDTQYF.

The chain employs TRBV3-1 (or the pseudogene TRBV3-2) and TRBJ1-1; D might be TRBD1 (5 bases). Germline V gene data show CDR1 as LGHDT and CDR2 as YNNKEL (reference sequence). This CDR3 has 13 residues. Trimming removed 6 bases at V and 7 bases at J, with 15 bases between. The CDR3 sequence is CASRADSDFEAFF. Here the CDR3 DNA reads TGTGCCAGCAGGGCTGACAGCGACTTTGAAGCTTTCTTT.

V is TRBV27 and J is TRBJ1-5; D possibly corresponds to TRBD1 (6 bases). V dropped 5 bases and J dropped 7 bases, with 18 bases sitting between them. Germline assignment: CDR1 MNHEY and CDR2 SMNVEV (reference sequence). This CDR3 spans 15 amino acids. In DNA form, the CDR3 reads TGTGCCAGCAGTCCTGTAGCGGGGGCTTGGCAGCCCCAGCATTTT. Its protein is CASSPVAGAWQPQHF.

This sequence joins TRBV5-5 and TRBJ1-1; D gene uncertain. CDR1 and CDR2 from the germline V gene are SGHKS and YYEKEE (reference sequence). V lost 6 bases, J lost 5 bases, and 14 bases lay in between. The CDR3 runs to 13 residues. DNA for the CDR3: TGTGCCAGCACCCTAAGCCTCGGGACTGAAGCTTTCTTT. Translation gives CASTLSLGTEAFF.

V gene TRBV6-1 combines with J gene TRBJ2-6, with D maybe TRBD1 (6 bases). The CDR3 spans 17 residues. In germline, CDR1 is MNHNS, CDR2 SASEGT. V was cut by 3 bases and J by 2 bases, with 14 bases left in between. CDR3 sequence: CASSEVQGTAGANVLTF. The CDR3 region has the DNA TGTGCCAGCAGTGAGGTACAGGGTACGGCTGGGGCCAACGTCCTGACTTTC.

The count of this clone is one. The chain links TRBV5-4 to TRBJ1-3; D not certain. The CDR3 length is 17 residues. V was pared by 3 bases and J by 8 bases, with 24 bases between. Germline loops: CDR1 SGHNT, CDR2 YYREEE (reference sequence). The CDR3 sequence is CASSSGSSRSGGDTIYF. Written as DNA, the CDR3 is TGTGCCAGCAGCTCGGGGTCAAGCCGGAGCGGCGGTGACACCATATATTTT.

The chain is built from TRBV12-5 and TRBJ2-2, with D possibly matching TRBD2 (5 bases). There are 19 residues in the CDR3. The germline CDR1 and CDR2 sequences are LGHNT and FRNRAP. V lost 0 bases to trimming and J lost 6 bases, with 23 bases between them. This CDR3 is CASGLVAEHWVPAAGELFF. CDR3 sequence (DNA): TGTGCTAGTGGTTTGGTCGCAGAACATTGGGTTCCAGCGGCCGGGGAGCTGTTTTTT.

The chain is built from TRBV7-9 and TRBJ1-4; 8 nucleotides match TRBD1. CDR1 and CDR2 (germline): SEHNR, FQNEAQ (reference sequence). There are 16 residues in the CDR3. J gave up 3 bases and V 5 bases, and 8 bases lay outside the gene matches. The CDR3 bases are TGTGCCAGCAGCCCAGATCCGGGACAGGCTAATGAAAAACTGTTTTTT. Translated, it gives CASSPDPGQANEKLFF.

This clone was recorded only once. The chain recombines TRBV30 with TRBJ1-5, with D uncertain. The germline V gene has CDR1 GTSNPN and CDR2 SVGIG (reference sequence). This CDR3 has 13 residues. V shed 1 base and J shed 5 bases, with 9 bases lying between them. The CDR3 protein is CAWSGATYQPQHF. In nucleotides, the CDR3 is TGTGCCTGGAGTGGGGCAACTTATCAGCCCCAGCATTTT. Filled out from reference TRBV30 and TRBJ1-5, the complete variable domain reads SQTIHQWPATLVQPVGSPLSLECTVEGTSNPNLYWYRQAAGRGLQLLFYSVGIGQISSEVPQNLSASRPQDRQFILSSKKLLLSDSGFYLCAWSGATYQPQHFGDGTRLSIL.